This T cell receptor (beta chain) was recorded in a study of blood T cells in healthy people across ages. This clonotype has just one count. Then a second PCR, running roughly 7 to 11 cycles, was carried out with a sample-barcoded 5' primer and a J-beta primer mix. TCRdb reanalysed the 5' RACE reads using MiXCR and keeps one entry per CDR3 protein. This sample has 1.4 million to 1.5 million distinct CDR3 sequences, with 42% found just once. The sample taken for sequencing was blood. The TCR originated in a woman aged 18-35 years in good health.

CDR3 nucleotide sequence: TGTGCCAGCAGGTCCCTAGGAAGGATGCGGGCTTTCTTT. Amino acid sequence: CASRSLGRMRAFF. The V and J genes are TRBV28 and TRBJ1-1; D not certain. The CDR3 runs 13 residues. Trimming cost V 6 bases and J 11 bases, with 19 bases left between them. The germline gives CDR1 MDHEN, CDR2 SYDVKM. The whole variable domain, filled in from reference TRBV28 and TRBJ1-1, reads DVKVTQSSRYLVKRTGEKVFLECVQDMDHENMFWYRQDPGLGLRLIYFSYDVKMKEKGDIPEGYSVSREKKERFSLILESASTNQTSMYLCASRSLGRMRAFFGQGTRLTVV.